The 6 T cell receptor beta chains in this list originate from one sample, sequenced in a study of radiotherapy plus CTLA-4 blockade in lung cancer. Assay: immunoSEQ multiplex PCR; the TCRdb copy retains only in-frame clones and omits some. The sample shows approximately 80,000 clones, roughly 70% of them seen only once. Here the sequenced sample was peripheral blood, taken from a patient treated with radiotherapy plus ipilimumab. Receptor source: a human donor with non-small cell lung cancer whose response to radiotherapy plus ipilimumab could not be evaluated.

The J gene is TRBJ2-1, the V gene TRBV27; TRBD2 agrees at 7 bases. Trimming cost V 4 bases and J 5 bases; bases outside gene matches: 5. The CDR3 length is 14 residues. Germline CDR1 MNHEY, CDR2 SMNVEV (reference sequence). The CDR3 nucleotides read TGTGCCAGCAGTTCCAGCGGGATCGACAATGAGCAGTTCTTC. Protein: CASSSSGIDNEQFF.

The CDR3 coding sequence is TGCGCCAGCAGTCAACTTGTGTACTTCTTTTTAAATCCTGAAGCTTTCTTT. Protein: CASSQLVYFFLNPEAFF. V gene TRBV23-1 combines with J gene TRBJ1-1, with D uncertain. TRBV23-1 is assigned to the ORF class and has an uncertain function. The V and J ends lost 2 bases and 6 bases respectively, with 22 bases between them. The CDR3 totals 17 residues.

V and J are TRBV29-1 and TRBJ2-5; 10 nucleotides align to TRBD2. CDR1 is SQVTM, CDR2 ANQGSEA, per germline. This CDR3 has 13 amino acids. J lost 4 bases, V lost 5 bases, and 4 bases had no gene match. The CDR3 here is CSVCPSGGETQYF. As DNA, the CDR3 is TGCAGCGTTTGTCCTAGCGGGGGAGAGACCCAGTACTTC.

V and J are TRBV6-1 and TRBJ2-2, with 8 bases fitting TRBD2. The CDR3 loop spans 15 amino acids. Germline lookup yields CDR1 MNHNS and CDR2 SASEGT. V was pared by 3 bases and J by 5 bases, with 5 bases of the junction left unmatched. The CDR3 sequence: CASSDGGGRTGELFF. The CDR3 nucleotides are TGTGCCAGCAGTGACGGGGGGGGGAGGACCGGGGAGCTGTTTTTT.

In its sample, this clone was seen once. The V and J genes are TRBV5-5 and TRBJ1-1; D gene unclear. The CDR3 is 16 amino acids. Deletions cut 0 bases from V and 1 base from J, with 13 bases between. Germline CDR1 and CDR2: SGHKS and YYEKEE (reference sequence). The CDR3 coding sequence is TGTGCCAGCAGCTTGGCGTGGGCGGGCAGGAACACTGAAGCTTTCTTT. This translates into CASSLAWAGRNTEAFF.

V and J are TRBV28 and TRBJ2-1, with TRBD2 matching over 7 bases. The CDR3 is 14 residues long. The germline gives CDR1 MDHEN, CDR2 SYDVKM. V gave up 10 bases and J gave up 1 base; unmatched junction bases: 7. This CDR3 reads CATQPGGSYNEQFF. The CDR3 DNA reads TGTGCCACTCAGCCGGGGGGTTCCTACAATGAGCAGTTCTTC.